What follows are 4 T cell receptor beta chains derived from one specimen sequenced in a study of cytomegalovirus exposure and HLA in healthy donors. Both 60 Vbeta primers and 13 Jbeta primers went into the PCR. The data were produced by immunoSEQ multiplex PCR, yet TCRdb's version contains in-frame clones alone and is incomplete. The data contain 95,000 to 150,000 clones, approximately 75% of them singletons. The sequenced sample consisted of PBMCs. The receptors stem from a man between 40 and 49 years old in good health and CMV-seronegative.

On this clone: Within the sample, other DNA sequences also encode this same CDR3. The chain carries TRBV5-1 and TRBJ2-7, with D tentatively TRBD2 (5 bases). V shed 4 bases and J shed 0 bases, with 5 bases lying between them. The CDR3 has 12 residues. Germline V CDR1 and CDR2: SGHRS, YFSETQ. CDR3 residues: CASSRDSYEQYF. As DNA, the CDR3 is TGCGCCAGCAGCCGGGACTCCTACGAGCAGTACTTC.

The chain uses TRBV11-2 and TRBJ1-5; possibly TRBD1 for D (6 bases). V was pared by 1 base and J by 7 bases, with 11 bases between. Germline V CDR1 and CDR2: SGHAT, FQNNGV. The length of the CDR3 is 14 residues. This CDR3 is CASSLAGERQPQHF. CDR3 DNA: TGTGCCAGCAGCTTAGCAGGGGAGAGACAGCCCCAGCATTTT. Drawing the rest from reference TRBV11-2 and TRBJ1-5, the complete variable domain is EAGVAQSPRYKIIEKRQSVAFWCNPISGHATLYWYQQILGQGPKLLIQFQNNGVVDDSQLPKDRFSAERLKGVDSTLKIQPAKLEDSAVYLCASSLAGERQPQHFGDGTRLSIL.

The chain combines TRBV27 with TRBJ1-4, with unresolved D. This CDR3 region has 14 residues. Germline lookup yields CDR1 MNHEY and CDR2 SMNVEV (reference sequence). V gave up 3 bases and J gave up 7 bases, with 12 bases separating them. CDR3 sequence (DNA): TGTGCCAGCAGTTTTCTGTCTAGCGGTGAAAAACTGTTTTTT. It is translated as CASSFLSSGEKLFF.

The rearrangement joins TRBV6-6 to TRBJ2-1, with TRBD2 as a possible D gene (5 bases). From germline, CDR1 is MNHNY and CDR2 SVGAGI (reference sequence). V lost 6 bases to trimming and J lost 3 bases, with 12 bases between them. The CDR3 extends over 14 amino acids. The CDR3 nucleotides are TGTGCCAGCAGGGCGGGTGGGAACTACAATGAGCAGTTCTTC. It translates to CASRAGGNYNEQFF.